This TCR beta chain was captured in a study of blood T cell repertoires in COVID-19. Background on the study: Acute-phase and convalescent COVID-19 samples originated in the United States, Italy and Spain. Sample material is recorded as cDNA or gDNA derived from T cells, B-cell-depleted T cells, or PBMCs.

Germline lookup yields CDR1 LGHNT and CDR2 FRNRAP. V shed 5 bases and J shed 2 bases, with 14 bases lying between them. The CDR3 runs 15 residues. Methods used by the authors: Reference gene primer amplification gave estimated nucleated cell counts. Some clones are missing from TCRdb's copy, which holds only in-frame ones; the method was immunoSEQ multiplex PCR. The V and J calls and clone size were taken over from that table, and D and trimming were inferred from the DNA. The sample has approximately 450,000 clones, 85% to 90% seen once. The TCR originated in a woman in her 30s with acute or convalescent COVID-19. The sequencing sample was made of peripheral blood. V gene TRBV12-5 combines with J gene TRBJ2-3; weak D call: TRBD1 (5 bases). The CDR3 coding sequence is TGTGCTAGTGGTGGGGCCATAGGGATCACAGATACGCAGTATTTT. It translates to CASGGAIGITDTQYF.